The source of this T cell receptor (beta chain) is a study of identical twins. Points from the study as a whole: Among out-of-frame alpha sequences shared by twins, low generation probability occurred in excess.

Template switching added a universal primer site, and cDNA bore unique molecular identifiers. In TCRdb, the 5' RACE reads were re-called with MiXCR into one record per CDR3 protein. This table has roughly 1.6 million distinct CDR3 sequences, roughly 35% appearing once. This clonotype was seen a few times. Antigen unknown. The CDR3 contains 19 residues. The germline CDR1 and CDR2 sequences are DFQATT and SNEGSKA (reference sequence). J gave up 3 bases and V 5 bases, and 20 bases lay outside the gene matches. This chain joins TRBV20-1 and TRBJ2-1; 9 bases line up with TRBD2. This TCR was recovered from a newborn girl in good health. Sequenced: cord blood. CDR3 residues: CSAPLRGLARGSVYNEQFF. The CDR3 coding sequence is TGCAGTGCTCCCCTCAGGGGACTAGCCCGAGGATCGGTCTACAATGAGCAGTTCTTC.